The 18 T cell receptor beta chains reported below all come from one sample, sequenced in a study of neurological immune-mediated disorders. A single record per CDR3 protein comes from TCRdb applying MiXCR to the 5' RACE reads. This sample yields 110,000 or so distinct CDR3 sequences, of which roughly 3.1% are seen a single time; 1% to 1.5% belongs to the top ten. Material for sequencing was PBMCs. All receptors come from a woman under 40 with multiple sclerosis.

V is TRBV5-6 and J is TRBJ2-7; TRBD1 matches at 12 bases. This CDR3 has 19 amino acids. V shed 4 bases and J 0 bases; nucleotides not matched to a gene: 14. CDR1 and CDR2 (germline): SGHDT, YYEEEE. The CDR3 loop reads CASSLLGQGAIASSYEQYF. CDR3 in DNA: TGTGCCAGCAGCCTGCTGGGACAGGGGGCCATAGCGAGCTCCTACGAGCAGTACTTC.

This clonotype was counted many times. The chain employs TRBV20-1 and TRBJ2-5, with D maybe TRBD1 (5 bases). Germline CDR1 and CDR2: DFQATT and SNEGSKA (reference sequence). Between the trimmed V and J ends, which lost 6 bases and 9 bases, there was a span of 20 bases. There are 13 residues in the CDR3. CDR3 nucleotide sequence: TGCAGTGCACAGGCCAGTGGGGAAGGGGCCCAGTACTTC. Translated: CSAQASGEGAQYF.

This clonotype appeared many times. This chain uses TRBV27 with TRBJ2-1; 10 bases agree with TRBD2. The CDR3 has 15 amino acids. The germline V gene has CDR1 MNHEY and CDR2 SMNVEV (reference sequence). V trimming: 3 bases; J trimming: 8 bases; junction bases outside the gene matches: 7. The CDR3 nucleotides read TGTGCCAGCAGTTTCGCTAGCGGGAGTCTCTATGAGCAGTTCTTC. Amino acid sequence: CASSFASGSLYEQFF.

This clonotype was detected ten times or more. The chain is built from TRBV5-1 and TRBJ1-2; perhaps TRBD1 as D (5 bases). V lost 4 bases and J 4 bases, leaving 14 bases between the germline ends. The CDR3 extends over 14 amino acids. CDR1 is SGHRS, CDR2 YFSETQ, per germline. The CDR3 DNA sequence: TGCGCCAGCAGCGAAGGGGACCCTGCCTATGGCTACACCTTC. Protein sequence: CASSEGDPAYGYTF.

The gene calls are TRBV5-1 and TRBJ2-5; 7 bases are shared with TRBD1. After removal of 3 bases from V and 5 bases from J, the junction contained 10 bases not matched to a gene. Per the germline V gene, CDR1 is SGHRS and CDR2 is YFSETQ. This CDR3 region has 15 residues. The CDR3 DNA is TGCGCCAGCAGCTCCCCCCAAGGGGGCCGGGAGACCCAGTACTTC. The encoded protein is CASSSPQGGRETQYF.

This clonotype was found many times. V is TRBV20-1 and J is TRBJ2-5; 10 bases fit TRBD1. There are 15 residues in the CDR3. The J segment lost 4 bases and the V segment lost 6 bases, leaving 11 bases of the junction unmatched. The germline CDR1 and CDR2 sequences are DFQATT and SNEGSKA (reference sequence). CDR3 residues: CSAPPGTGARETQYF. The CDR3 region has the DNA TGCAGTGCCCCACCCGGGACAGGGGCGAGAGAGACCCAGTACTTC.

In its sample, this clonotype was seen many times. The CDR3 loop is CASSWTSGPYNEQFF. Written as DNA, the CDR3 is TGTGCCAGCAGCTGGACTAGCGGACCCTACAATGAGCAGTTCTTC. V gene TRBV9 combines with J gene TRBJ2-1; 10 bases map to TRBD2. The CDR3 is made up of 15 amino acids. V gave up 4 bases and J gave up 2 bases; unmatched junction bases: 3. Looked up from germline, CDR1 is SGDLS and CDR2 is YYNGEE. The full variable domain, in which reference TRBV9 and TRBJ2-1 provide the parts outside the CDR3, is DSGVTQTPKHLITATGQRVTLRCSPRSGDLSVYWYQQSLDQGLQFLIQYYNGEERAKGNILERFSAQQFPDLHSELNLSSLELGDSALYFCASSWTSGPYNEQFFGPGTRLTVL.

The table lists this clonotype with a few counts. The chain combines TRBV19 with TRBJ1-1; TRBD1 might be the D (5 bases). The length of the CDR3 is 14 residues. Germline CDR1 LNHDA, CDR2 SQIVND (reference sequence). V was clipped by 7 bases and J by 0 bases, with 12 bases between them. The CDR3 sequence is CASTPGRVNTEAFF. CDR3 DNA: TGTGCCAGTACTCCGGGACGGGTGAACACTGAAGCTTTCTTT. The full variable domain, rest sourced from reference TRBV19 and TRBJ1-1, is DGGITQSPKYLFRKEGQNVTLSCEQNLNHDAMYWYRQDPGQGLRLIYYSQIVNDFQKGDIAEGYSVSREKKESFPLTVTSAQKNPTAFYLCASTPGRVNTEAFFGQGTRLTVV.

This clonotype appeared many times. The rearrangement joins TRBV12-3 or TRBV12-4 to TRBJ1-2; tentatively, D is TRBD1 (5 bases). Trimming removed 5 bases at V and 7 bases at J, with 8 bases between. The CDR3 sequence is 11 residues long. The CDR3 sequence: CASSGTRGYTF. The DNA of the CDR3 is TGTGCCAGCAGTGGGACTCGTGGCTACACCTTC.

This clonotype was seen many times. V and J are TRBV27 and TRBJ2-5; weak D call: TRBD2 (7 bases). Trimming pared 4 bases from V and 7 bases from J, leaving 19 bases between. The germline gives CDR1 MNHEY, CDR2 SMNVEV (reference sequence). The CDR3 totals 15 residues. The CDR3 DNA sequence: TGTGCCAGCAGTTATAACGGCAGGGGAGGGGCGACCCAGTACTTC. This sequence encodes CASSYNGRGGATQYF.

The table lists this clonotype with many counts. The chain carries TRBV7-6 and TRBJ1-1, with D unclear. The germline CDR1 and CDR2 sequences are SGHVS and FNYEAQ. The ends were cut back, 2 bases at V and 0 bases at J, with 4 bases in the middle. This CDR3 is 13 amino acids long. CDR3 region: CASSLWVNTEAFF. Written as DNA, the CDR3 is TGTGCCAGCAGCTTATGGGTGAACACTGAAGCTTTCTTT.

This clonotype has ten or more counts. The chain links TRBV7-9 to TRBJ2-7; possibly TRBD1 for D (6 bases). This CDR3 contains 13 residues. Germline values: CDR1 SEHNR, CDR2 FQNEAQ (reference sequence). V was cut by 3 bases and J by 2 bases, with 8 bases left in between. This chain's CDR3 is CASSFTGPYEQYF. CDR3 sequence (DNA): TGTGCCAGCAGCTTCACAGGGCCCTACGAGCAGTACTTC.

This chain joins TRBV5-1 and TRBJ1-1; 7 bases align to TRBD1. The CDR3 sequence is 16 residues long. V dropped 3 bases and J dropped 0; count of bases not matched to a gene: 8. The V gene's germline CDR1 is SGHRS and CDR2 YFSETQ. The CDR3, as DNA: TGCGCCAGCAGCTACGGGGACAGTCTCATGAACACTGAAGCTTTCTTT. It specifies CASSYGDSLMNTEAFF.

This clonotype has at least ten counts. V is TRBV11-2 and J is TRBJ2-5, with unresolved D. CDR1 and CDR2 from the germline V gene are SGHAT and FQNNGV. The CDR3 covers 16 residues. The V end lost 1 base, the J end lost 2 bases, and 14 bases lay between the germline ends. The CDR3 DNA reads TGTGCCAGCAGCTTAGTGGGCGATTTGGCTCAAGAGACCCAGTACTTC. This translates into CASSLVGDLAQETQYF.

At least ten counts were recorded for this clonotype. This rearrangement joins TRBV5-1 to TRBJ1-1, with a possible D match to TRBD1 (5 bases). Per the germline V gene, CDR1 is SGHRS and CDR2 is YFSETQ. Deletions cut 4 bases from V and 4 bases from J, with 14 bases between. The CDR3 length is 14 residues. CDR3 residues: CASSKDTIGTEAFF. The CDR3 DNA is TGCGCCAGCAGCAAGGACACTATTGGCACTGAAGCTTTCTTT.

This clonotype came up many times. This chain's CDR3 is CASSLGGSYGYTF. CDR3 nucleotides: TGCGCCAGCAGCTTGGGGGGAAGTTATGGCTACACCTTC. This chain uses TRBV5-1 with TRBJ1-2; D gene unclear. CDR1 is SGHRS and CDR2 is YFSETQ in the germline V gene. With 0 bases removed from V and 5 bases from J, the gap between germline ends came to 8 bases. The CDR3 is 13 residues long.

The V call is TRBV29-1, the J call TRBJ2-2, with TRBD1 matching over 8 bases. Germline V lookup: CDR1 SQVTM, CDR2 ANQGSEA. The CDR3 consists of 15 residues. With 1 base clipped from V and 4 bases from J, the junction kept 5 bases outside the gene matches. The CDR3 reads CSVEGQGAGTGELFF. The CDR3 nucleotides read TGCAGCGTTGAAGGCCAGGGGGCTGGCACCGGGGAGCTGTTTTTT.

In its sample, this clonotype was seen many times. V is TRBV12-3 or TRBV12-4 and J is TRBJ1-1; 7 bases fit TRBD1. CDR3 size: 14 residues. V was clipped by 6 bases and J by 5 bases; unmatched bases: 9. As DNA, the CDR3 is TGTGCCAGCAGCCTCAGACAGGGAGGGACTGAAGCTTTCTTT. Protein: CASSLRQGGTEAFF.